This T cell receptor beta chain was observed in a study of cytotoxic CD8 clonotypes in ibrutinib-treated CLL (dated by TCRdb to about 2021). Broadly, across the study: In this cohort, approximately 15 patients were treatment-naive and approximately ten were relapsed/refractory, while around 17 had unmutated IGHV. Longitudinal samples were available for about 30% of the roughly 86 trial participants. Response samples were obtained after a median of about 13 months of treatment, with a range of about 6 to 40 months. Responses were partial in approximately 24 patients and complete in 2; after median approximately 69 months follow-up, some 15 stayed in remission and some twelve progressed. Samples averaged 255,043 productive templates and 94,082 productive rearrangements. Cryopreserved peripheral blood mononuclear cells were collected at three points: before therapy, at response, and at either sustained remission or disease progression. Study-level results and caveats: Clonality rose at ibrutinib response, remained stable during sustained remission, and dropped back toward baseline at progression. Public clonotypes were rare and either shrank or stayed stable during treatment, and the rise in clonality at ibrutinib response reflected expansion of private clonotypes. At baseline, clonality was higher than in age-matched healthy donors and showed a strong correlation with circulating CD8+ T-cell counts. Sampling times were not matched between sustained-remission and progressing patients, and lymph node repertoires were not studied.

On a MiSeq, deep resolution sequencing aimed for a depth between 1 in 1 million and 1 in 200,000 T cells, with each clonotype covered approximately 9.8x on average. TCR beta libraries were generated with the immunoSEQ hsTCRB Kit. The original methods were these. ImmunoSEQ Data Assistant and ImmunoSEQ Analyzer were used for data analysis, and V, D and J genes were assigned according to IMGT definitions. Clonality was computed as one minus normalized Shannon entropy of productive rearrangement frequencies, ranging from 0 to 1. Public clonotype analysis was restricted to overrepresented clonotypes comprising at least 0.05% of each patient's repertoire. Repertoires from around 13 age-matched healthy donors in immuneACCESS were used as clonality controls. The immuneACCESS repertoire file appears here via TCRdb, limited to in-frame rearrangements. These files lack a portion of the clones; in checked studies, under half of the deficit traces to unresolved V genes, and the cause of the others is not known. The V and J calls and clone size are taken from that table; D and trimming were inferred from the DNA. This sample has approximately 15,000 clones in its table, and roughly 66% of those were observed once. The top ten constitute roughly 12% of the sample.

Comments on this clone: It has no known antigen specificity. Base-call qualities are not available, and no considerably larger clone is one nucleotide away.

The germline ends are 9 bases apart after V is trimmed by 3 bases and J by 12 bases. The CDR3 measures 10 amino acids from cysteine to valine. Kept here is only the CDR3 DNA, which spans 30 bases and is read in frame from base 1. The germline V gene supplies CDR1 SGHVT and CDR2 SQSDAQ. For TCR beta library preparation, around 1.9 micrograms of genomic DNA were extracted from the cryopreserved PBMCs. High-throughput TCR beta sequencing was performed on longitudinal blood samples from CLL patients receiving ibrutinib monotherapy. The patients took part in an open-label, single-center phase 2 trial of ibrutinib monotherapy.

The receptor's source is a human donor with chronic lymphocytic leukemia. The rearrangement joined TRBV7-4 to TRBJ2-7; TRBD1 is possibly the D segment (5 matching bases). The starting material was PBMCs, obtained before ibrutinib treatment. The CDR3 loop reads CASSFRVWYV. At the DNA level, the sequence is TGTGCCAGCAGCTTCAGGGTTTGGTACGTC.